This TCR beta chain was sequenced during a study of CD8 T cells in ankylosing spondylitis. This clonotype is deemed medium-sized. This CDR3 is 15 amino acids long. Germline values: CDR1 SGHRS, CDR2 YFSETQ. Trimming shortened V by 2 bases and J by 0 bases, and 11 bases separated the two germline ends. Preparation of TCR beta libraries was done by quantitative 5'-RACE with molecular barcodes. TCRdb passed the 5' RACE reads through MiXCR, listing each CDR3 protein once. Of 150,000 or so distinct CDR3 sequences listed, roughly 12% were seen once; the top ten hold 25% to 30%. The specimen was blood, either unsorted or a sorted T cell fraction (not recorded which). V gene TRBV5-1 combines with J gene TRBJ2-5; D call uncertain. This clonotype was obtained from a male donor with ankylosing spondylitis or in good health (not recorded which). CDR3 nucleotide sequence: TGCGCCAGCAGCTTTTTAGCTATGAACCAAGAGACCCAGTACTTC. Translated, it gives CASSFLAMNQETQYF.